This TCR beta chain comes out of a study of molecular identifiers for immune sequencing clone quantification. Sorted inputs of roughly 19,000 to 1,100,000 cells, with 10%, 30% or 50% RNA, yielded naive CD8 libraries. This CDR3 has 16 residues. Losses at the gene ends were 2 bases for V and 5 bases for J; bases not matched to a gene: 7. Germline V gene sequence: CDR1 SGHDT, CDR2 YYEEEE. TCRdb redid the calling of the PCR reads with MiXCR, one entry per CDR3 protein. Of about 10,000 distinct CDR3 sequences listed, around 17% were seen once; the top ten hold roughly 2%. By frequency in the sample, this clonotype is medium-sized.

The sequencing input was naive CD8+ T cells from blood, with Jurkat cell RNA spiked in. Sample subset: FACS-sorted CD8+CD4-CCR7+CD45RA+ naive T cells. This receptor was identified in a human donor in good health. Some libraries in this study had Jurkat cell RNA spiked in. The rearrangement uses TRBV5-6 and TRBJ1-1, with 12 bases aligning to TRBD1. CDR3 protein: CASSFRDRGLLTEAFF. The CDR3 DNA sequence: TGTGCCAGCAGCTTCCGGGACAGGGGGCTGTTGACTGAAGCTTTCTTT.